A single sample is the source of the 16 T cell receptor beta chains below, sequenced in a study of T-cell reconstitution after alpha-beta-depleted transplantation in children. The TCRbeta library incorporated unique molecular identifiers. TCRdb processed the PCR reads anew with MiXCR; each CDR3 protein has one entry. This sample yields 200,000 to 250,000 distinct CDR3 sequences, of which 11% are seen a single time; under 30% belongs to the top ten. The material was PBMCs, obtained before TCRalphabeta/CD19-depleted stem cell transplant. The receptor source for this set is a child under two years old with acute myeloid leukemia, due to receive a stem cell transplant.

This clonotype was counted only a few times. The chain combines TRBV11-2 with TRBJ2-2, with 10 positions matching TRBD2. V lost 6 bases to trimming and J lost 6 bases; unmatched junction nucleotides: 7. CDR3 length equals 15 residues. CDR1 and CDR2 from the germline V gene are SGHAT and FQNNGV. The CDR3 loop is CASSYTSGDAGELFF. The CDR3 DNA sequence: TGTGCCAGCAGTTACACTAGCGGGGACGCCGGGGAGCTGTTTTTT.

The chain joins TRBV20-1 to TRBJ1-1; D possibly corresponds to TRBD1 (5 bases). Germline lookup yields CDR1 DFQATT and CDR2 SNEGSKA (reference sequence). CDR3 length: 12 amino acids. CDR3 sequence reads: CQVTSRGAEAFF. The CDR3 bases are TGCCAAGTTACCTCGAGGGGCGCTGAAGCTTTCTTT.

About this clonotype itself: Since a much larger clone is just one base distant, this may be a read error. The chain links TRBV11-2 to TRBJ2-3; 8 bases fit TRBD1. In germline, CDR1 is SGHAT, CDR2 FQNNGV. This CDR3 region has 16 residues. The CDR3 DNA follows: TGTGCCAGCAGCCCGTGGACAGGGTCCAGCATAGATACGCAGTATTTT. Translated: CASSPWTGSSIDTQYF. Looking up the rest from reference TRBV11-2 and TRBJ2-3 gives the full variable domain: EAGVAQSPRYKIIEKRQSVAFWCNPISGHATLYWYQQILGQGPKLLIQFQNNGVVDDSQLPKDRFSAERLKGVDSTLKIQPAKLEDSAVYLCASSPWTGSSIDTQYFGPGTRLTVL.

This clonotype was detected many times. The gene calls are TRBV5-1 and TRBJ1-1; maybe TRBD1 (5 bases). The CDR3 is 14 residues long. The V end was cut by 0 bases, the J end by 6 bases, with 12 bases between. Germline V gene sequence: CDR1 SGHRS, CDR2 YFSETQ. The CDR3 is CASSLGSGKSEAFF. The CDR3 DNA is TGCGCCAGCAGCTTGGGGTCAGGGAAGTCTGAAGCTTTCTTT.

At least ten counts were recorded for this clonotype. J is TRBJ2-2 and V is TRBV29-1; 7 nucleotides line up with TRBD1. The germline V gene has CDR1 SQVTM and CDR2 ANQGSEA. With V trimmed by 5 bases and J by 2 bases, 8 bases remained unmatched. There are 15 residues in the CDR3. CDR3 region: CSVRRGGANTGELFF. CDR3 sequence (DNA): TGCAGCGTTCGTAGAGGGGGCGCTAACACCGGGGAGCTGTTTTTT.

This clonotype has ten or more counts. The chain recombines TRBV12-3 or TRBV12-4 with TRBJ2-2; D is unresolved. The V and J ends lost 8 bases and 5 bases respectively, with 9 bases between them. The CDR3 totals 12 residues. The CDR3 loop reads CASSEGTGELFF. The CDR3, as DNA: TGTGCCAGCTCGGAAGGGACCGGGGAGCTGTTTTTT.

This clonotype was recorded many times. The chain has TRBV3-1 and TRBJ2-7; the match to TRBD1 covers 7 bases. The CDR3 has 16 amino acids. Germline V gene sequence: CDR1 LGHDT, CDR2 YNNKEL (reference sequence). Trimming took 4 bases from V and 1 from J; bases not matched to a gene: 10. In DNA form, the CDR3 reads TGTGCCAGCAGCCGAAGGGGGACAGATAGTTCCTACGAGCAGTACTTC. It is translated as CASSRRGTDSSYEQYF.

The chain employs TRBV20-1 and TRBJ2-7; perhaps TRBD2 as D (6 bases). The CDR3 runs to 14 residues. In germline, CDR1 is DFQATT, CDR2 SNEGSKA (reference sequence). V lost 2 bases and J 3 bases, leaving 14 bases between the germline ends. CDR3 in amino acids: CSARIAVGGYEQYF. The CDR3 nucleotides are TGCAGTGCTAGAATCGCGGTGGGGGGCTACGAGCAGTACTTC.

This clonotype is medium-sized (0.01 to 0.1%) by share. This chain uses TRBV20-1 with TRBJ1-6; no reliable D call. Trimming removed 1 base at V and 5 bases at J, with 12 bases between. The CDR3 spans 15 residues. Germline assignment: CDR1 DFQATT and CDR2 SNEGSKA (reference sequence). Here the CDR3 reads CSARGTSNDNSPLHF. The CDR3 DNA reads TGCAGTGCTAGAGGGACCAGTAACGATAATTCACCCCTCCACTTT.

This clonotype was seen a few times. The chain joins TRBV15 to TRBJ1-2; D remains unclear. Deletions cut 1 base from V and 0 bases from J, with 12 bases between. Germline V gene lookup returns CDR1 LNHNV and CDR2 YYDKDF (reference sequence). The CDR3 extends over 16 amino acids. CDR3 sequence reads: CATSRVEDPTNYGYTF. CDR3 in DNA: TGTGCCACCAGCAGAGTGGAAGACCCAACTAACTATGGCTACACCTTC.

In its sample, this clonotype was seen a few times. This chain links TRBV29-1 with TRBJ2-2, with D perhaps being TRBD1 or TRBD2 (5 bases each). V shed 4 bases and J shed 0 bases, with 15 bases lying between them. CDR1 and CDR2 (germline): SQVTM, ANQGSEA. The length of the CDR3 is 16 residues. CDR3 loop: CSVGDTRGSNTGELFF. CDR3 DNA: TGCAGCGTTGGGGATACTAGGGGTTCGAACACCGGGGAGCTGTTTTTT.

This clonotype was recorded many times. The chain links TRBV10-3 to TRBJ2-7; D gene uncertain. The CDR3 loop spans 10 amino acids. The germline gives CDR1 ENHRY, CDR2 SYGVKD. V dropped 8 bases and J dropped 3 bases, with 5 bases sitting between them. The DNA of the CDR3 is TGTGCCATCGGGGACTACGAGCAGTACTTC. Its protein product is CAIGDYEQYF.

The table lists this clonotype with many counts. The rearrangement links TRBV12-3 or TRBV12-4 to TRBJ2-3, with D possibly being TRBD1 (5 bases). The CDR3 runs to 15 residues. Trimming left V 7 bases short and J 2 bases short, with 16 bases between. The CDR3 nucleotides read TGTGCCAGCACCGTAGTAGGGGCATCCACAGATACGCAGTATTTT. Translation gives CASTVVGASTDTQYF.

In the case of this clonotype: One base away lies a much larger clone, so this may be a sequencing read error. The V and J genes are TRBV28 and TRBJ2-1, with D perhaps matching TRBD1 or TRBD2 (6 bases each). Germline CDR1 and CDR2: MDHEN and SYDVKM. The CDR3 extends over 14 amino acids. The CDR3 protein is CASSSTGGYNEHFF. The CDR3 DNA reads TGTGCCAGCAGTTCCACCGGGGGCTACAATGAGCATTTCTTC.

This clonotype was counted many times. The chain joins TRBV20-1 to TRBJ1-4; the match to TRBD1 covers 9 bases. CDR3 size: 14 residues. Germline CDR1 reads DFQATT; CDR2 reads SNEGSKA (reference sequence). The ends lost 2 bases at V and 8 bases at J; junction bases unmatched: 6. CDR3 sequence: CSARKGQGWEKLFF. DNA of the CDR3: TGCAGTGCTAGAAAGGGACAGGGATGGGAAAAACTGTTTTTT.

Many counts were recorded for this clonotype. The V gene is TRBV5-1, the J gene TRBJ1-4, with 9 bases that match TRBD1. There are 15 residues in the CDR3. V shed 2 bases, J shed 6 bases, and the junction held 5 bases outside the gene matches. Germline loops: CDR1 SGHRS, CDR2 YFSETQ. For the CDR3, the DNA is TGCGCCAGCAGCTTCCTGACAGGGGGGGATGAAAAACTGTTTTTT. This translates into CASSFLTGGDEKLFF.